The 30 T cell receptor beta chains in this list originate from one sample, sequenced in a study of cytomegalovirus exposure and HLA in healthy donors. Primers: 60 Vbeta forward and 13 Jbeta reverse. Clones were sequenced by immunoSEQ multiplex PCR, and TCRdb holds only the in-frame ones, with some missing. The sample includes some 100,000 clones, roughly three quarters of them seen just once. The sequenced sample was PBMCs. The origin of the receptors is a woman in her forties or fifties in good health and CMV-seropositive.

A word on this clone: One end of the junction fails to match germline, which may point to a read error. In the same sample, other DNA sequences code for this CDR3. J is TRBJ2-7 and V is TRBV7-2; D not certain. The CDR3 spans 14 residues. Germline assignment: CDR1 SGHTA and CDR2 FQGNSA. CDR3 bases: TGCGCCAGCAGCTTAGATCGGGTAGCCTACGAGCAGTACTTC. This encodes CASSLDRVAYEQYF.

This chain joins TRBV19 and TRBJ1-1; D is ambiguous. Deletions cut 6 bases from V and 4 bases from J, with 12 bases between. Germline V CDR1 and CDR2: LNHDA, SQIVND (reference sequence). The CDR3 covers 13 residues. In DNA form, the CDR3 reads TGTGCCAGTAGCCCGGTGAGGAGCACTGAAGCTTTCTTT. Residues: CASSPVRSTEAFF.

The V call is TRBV15, the J call TRBJ1-2; perhaps TRBD1 as D (6 bases). The V end was cut by 5 bases, the J end by 0 bases, with 10 bases between. Germline V gene lookup returns CDR1 LNHNV and CDR2 YYDKDF (reference sequence). This CDR3 region has 14 residues. The CDR3 DNA sequence: TGTGCCACCAGCGGCGGACAGTCTAACTATGGCTACACCTTC. Amino acid sequence: CATSGGQSNYGYTF.

The chain couples TRBV27 to TRBJ1-2; 8 bases map to TRBD1. CDR1 and CDR2 from the germline V gene are MNHEY and SMNVEV (reference sequence). Unmatched junction bases numbered 16, after V lost 5 bases and J lost 8 bases. This CDR3 region has 16 residues. The CDR3 DNA reads as TGTGCCAGCAGTCCGGACAGGGACCGGATCCTTGGAGGCTACACCTTC. This translates into CASSPDRDRILGGYTF.

This clone was seen a handful of times. V and J are TRBV27 and TRBJ2-1, with 10 bases lining up with TRBD2. J gave up 2 bases and V 7 bases, and 5 bases lay outside the gene matches. Germline V gene sequence: CDR1 MNHEY, CDR2 SMNVEV (reference sequence). The CDR3 length is 15 residues. The CDR3 loop reads CASTPLAGTYNEQFF. DNA of the CDR3: TGTGCCAGCACTCCACTAGCGGGGACCTACAATGAGCAGTTCTTC.

This clone was counted only a few times. The V call is TRBV28, the J call TRBJ1-2; TRBD1 matches at 7 bases. The CDR3 consists of 14 residues. The trim removed 7 bases at V and 3 bases at J, leaving 8 bases unmatched. CDR1 MDHEN and CDR2 SYDVKM come from the germline V gene. CDR3 loop: CASISTGTHYGYTF. The CDR3 nucleotides read TGTGCCAGCATCTCGACAGGGACCCACTATGGCTACACCTTC.

The chain recombines TRBV4-3 with TRBJ1-1; 8 bases are shared with TRBD1. Unmatched junction bases numbered 8, after V lost 0 bases and J lost 5 bases. From germline, CDR1 is LGHNA and CDR2 YSLEER. The CDR3 contains 16 residues. This chain's CDR3 is CASSQEGAGGRTEAFF. In nucleotides, the CDR3 is TGCGCCAGCAGCCAAGAAGGAGCAGGGGGCAGGACTGAAGCTTTCTTT.

The CDR3 spells CASSPGGKSYEQYF. CDR3 bases: TGTGCCAGCAGCCCCGGGGGGAAATCCTACGAGCAGTACTTC. The chain uses TRBV6-1 and TRBJ2-7; 7 bases agree with TRBD2. The CDR3 runs to 14 residues. The V and J ends lost 6 bases and 1 base, in that order; junction bases with no gene match: 6. Germline assignment: CDR1 MNHNS and CDR2 SASEGT.

This chain links TRBV27 with TRBJ2-7; 10 positions agree with TRBD2. V lost 5 bases, J lost 6 bases, and 7 bases stayed unmatched. This CDR3 spans 14 amino acids. The V gene's germline CDR1 is MNHEY and CDR2 SMNVEV (reference sequence). The CDR3, as DNA: TGTGCCAGCAGTACCGGGACTAGCGCCAGCGAGCAGTACTTC. Translating gives CASSTGTSASEQYF.

J is TRBJ2-5 and V is TRBV9; 15 bases fit TRBD2. V was pared by 4 bases and J by 4 bases, with 8 bases of the junction left unmatched. In germline, CDR1 is SGDLS, CDR2 YYNGEE. The CDR3 extends over 17 amino acids. The CDR3, as DNA: TGTGCCAGCAGCCCGAGGGGACTAGCGGGAGGCGGAGAGACCCAGTACTTC. This codes for CASSPRGLAGGGETQYF.

The chain combines TRBV4-3 with TRBJ2-3, with 12 bases identical to TRBD1. V trimming: 0 bases; J trimming: 9 bases; junction bases outside the gene matches: 7. This CDR3 is built from 16 residues. Germline lookup yields CDR1 LGHNA and CDR2 YSLEER. The CDR3 loop is CASSQDGTGGVGTQYF. The DNA of the CDR3 is TGCGCCAGCAGCCAAGATGGGACAGGGGGCGTCGGGACGCAGTATTTT.

The chain carries TRBV6-1 and TRBJ2-5; maybe TRBD2 (6 bases). The germline gives CDR1 MNHNS, CDR2 SASEGT. V was pared by 2 bases and J by 4 bases, with 20 bases between. The CDR3 runs 17 residues. This CDR3 is CASSEQNLGSGVETQYF. CDR3 bases: TGTGCCAGCAGTGAACAGAATCTTGGTAGCGGAGTAGAGACCCAGTACTTC.

V usage is TRBV7-3 and J usage is TRBJ2-1; TRBD1 matches at 9 bases. The CDR3 has 14 residues. The V gene end was trimmed by 2 bases and the J gene end by 5 bases; junction bases not matched to a gene: 1. Germline V gene sequence: CDR1 SGHTA, CDR2 FQGTGA. The CDR3 protein is CASSLGTGNNEQFF. The CDR3 coding sequence is TGTGCCAGCAGCTTAGGGACAGGGAACAATGAGCAGTTCTTC. The complete variable domain, with remaining parts taken from reference TRBV7-3 and TRBJ2-1, reads GAGVSQTPSNKVTEKGKYVELRCDPISGHTALYWYRQSLGQGPEFLIYFQGTGAADDSGLPNDRFFAVRPEGSVSTLKIQRTERGDSAVYLCASSLGTGNNEQFFGPGTRLTVL.

The chain has TRBV2 and TRBJ1-3, with 10 bases identical to TRBD1. V shed 6 bases and J 1 base; nucleotides not matched to a gene: 6. This CDR3 is 16 amino acids long. From germline, CDR1 is SNHLY and CDR2 FYNNEI. DNA for the CDR3: TGTGCCAGCAGGGAGCCGGGACAGGGGTCTGGAAACACCATATATTTT. It translates to CASREPGQGSGNTIYF.

The chain is built from TRBV6-5 and TRBJ2-7; TRBD1 matches at 11 bases. The germline gives CDR1 MNHEY, CDR2 SVGAGI. V lost 5 bases, J lost 4 bases, and 7 bases stayed unmatched. The CDR3 is made up of 15 amino acids. This chain's CDR3 is CASSRPGTGGYEQYF. CDR3 nucleotide sequence: TGTGCCAGCAGTCGACCCGGGACAGGGGGATACGAGCAGTACTTC.

A few counts support this clone. The chain couples TRBV9 to TRBJ2-5, with D perhaps TRBD2 (7 bases). In germline, CDR1 is SGDLS, CDR2 YYNGEE. This CDR3 has 17 amino acids. Trimming removed 0 bases at V and 5 bases at J, with 20 bases between. CDR3 DNA: TGTGCCAGCAGCGTAGCTACGGCGGGGGCGGCCGAGGAGACCCAGTACTTC. Its protein is CASSVATAGAAEETQYF.

V gene TRBV29-1 combines with J gene TRBJ1-1; 11 nucleotides line up with TRBD1. Unmatched junction bases numbered 7, after V lost 5 bases and J lost 5 bases. Germline V gene lookup returns CDR1 SQVTM and CDR2 ANQGSEA. CDR3 length equals 14 residues. The CDR3 DNA reads TGCAGCGTTCGAGGACAGGGGGCGGGGACTGAAGCTTTCTTT. Its translation: CSVRGQGAGTEAFF.

The table lists this clone with a few counts. The DNA of the CDR3 is TGCGCCAGCAGCTTGGCCCCCGGGAGCACTGAAGCTTTCTTT. Amino acids: CASSLAPGSTEAFF. The chain has TRBV5-1 and TRBJ1-1, with unresolved D. Per the germline V gene, CDR1 is SGHRS and CDR2 is YFSETQ. This CDR3 is 14 amino acids long. Trimming removed 0 bases at V and 4 bases at J, with 10 bases between.

This clone was counted a few times. The chain couples TRBV18 to TRBJ1-2; no reliable D call. V was pared by 2 bases and J by 3 bases, with 7 bases between. This CDR3 contains 13 residues. Germline V lookup: CDR1 KGHSH, CDR2 LQKENI. The CDR3 nucleotides are TGTGCCAGCTCACCAGAGGGTTACTATGGCTACACCTTC. It translates to CASSPEGYYGYTF.

The gene calls are TRBV19 and TRBJ1-4; 8 bases fit TRBD1. From germline, CDR1 is LNHDA and CDR2 SQIVND (reference sequence). This CDR3 contains 14 residues. After removal of 5 bases from V and 7 bases from J, the junction contained 6 bases not matched to a gene. The CDR3 region is CASSLDRGFEKLFF. CDR3 coding DNA: TGTGCCAGTAGTCTTGACAGGGGATTTGAAAAACTGTTTTTT.

V usage is TRBV23-1 and J usage is TRBJ1-4; maybe TRBD1 (6 bases). TRBV23-1 is given ORF status, its function remaining uncertain. The CDR3 length is 15 residues. V gave up 6 bases and J gave up 3 bases, with 14 bases separating them. This CDR3 reads CASSYLQGPNEKLFF. The DNA of the CDR3 is TGCGCCAGCAGCTACCTACAGGGTCCTAATGAAAAACTGTTTTTT.

This clone appeared a few times. The CDR3 DNA is TGTGCCAGCAGCTTAGAGGGACAGGGCTCTGGCTACACCTTC. This encodes CASSLEGQGSGYTF. V gene TRBV13 combines with J gene TRBJ1-2; the match to TRBD1 covers 9 bases. The J segment lost 7 bases and the V segment lost 1 base, leaving 4 bases of the junction unmatched. The CDR3 totals 14 residues. CDR1 is PRHDT, CDR2 FYEKMQ, per germline (reference sequence). The variable domain in full, completed from reference TRBV13 and TRBJ1-2, reads AAGVIQSPRHLIKEKRETATLKCYPIPRHDTVYWYQQGPGQDPQFLISFYEKMQSDKGSIPDRFSAQQFSDYHSELNMSSLELGDSALYFCASSLEGQGSGYTFGSGTRLTVV.

Only a few counts were recorded for this clone. This chain connects TRBV9 to TRBJ2-7; TRBD1 matches 9 bases. This CDR3 spans 17 amino acids. The germline CDR1 and CDR2 sequences are SGDLS and YYNGEE. The V segment lost 4 bases and the J segment 0 bases; nucleotides outside the gene matches: 11. Written as DNA, the CDR3 is TGTGCCAGCAGCCCCCCCCCGGGACAGGGAAGCTCCTACGAGCAGTACTTC. Amino acids: CASSPPPGQGSSYEQYF.

J is TRBJ1-2 and V is TRBV7-2; TRBD1 aligns across 8 bases. The germline V gene encodes CDR1 SGHTA and CDR2 FQGNSA. The J segment lost 14 bases and the V segment lost 3 bases, leaving 8 bases of the junction unmatched. The length of the CDR3 is 12 residues. The CDR3 sequence is CASSFPGDRGTF. The CDR3 DNA follows: TGTGCCAGCAGCTTCCCAGGTGACAGGGGAACCTTC.

The genes are TRBV7-2 and TRBJ2-5; no reliable D call. The V gene's germline CDR1 is SGHTA and CDR2 FQGNSA. This CDR3 region has 10 residues. Deletions cut 8 bases from V and 5 bases from J, with 6 bases between. The CDR3 loop reads CASGPETQYF. DNA for the CDR3: TGTGCCAGCGGCCCGGAGACCCAGTACTTC.

The V gene is TRBV7-9, the J gene TRBJ2-3, with D perhaps matching TRBD2 (6 bases). In germline, CDR1 is SEHNR, CDR2 FQNEAQ (reference sequence). The length of the CDR3 is 13 residues. The germline V and J ends were trimmed by 3 bases and 4 bases, with 8 bases remaining between them. CDR3 nucleotide sequence: TGTGCCAGCAGCTTGGCTAGCGCAGATACGCAGTATTTT. Its protein is CASSLASADTQYF.

V gene TRBV10-3 combines with J gene TRBJ2-5; 10 bases line up with TRBD2. TRBJ2-7 explains the end of the DNA better; the J call may be wrong. CDR1 is ENHRY, CDR2 SYGVKD, per germline. The CDR3 runs to 13 residues. CDR3 DNA: TGTGCCATCAGTAGCGGGAGGGCGTACGAGCAGTACTTC. Translation: CAISSGRAYEQYF.

This clone was detected a few times. The V and J genes are TRBV2 and TRBJ2-7; D is uncertain. V dropped 6 bases and J dropped 0 bases, with 9 bases sitting between them. CDR1 is SNHLY, CDR2 FYNNEI, per germline. The CDR3 covers 13 residues. The CDR3 DNA sequence: TGTGCCAGCAGCCCCCCGGGCTCCTACGAGCAGTACTTC. It yields the protein CASSPPGSYEQYF.

J is TRBJ1-1 and V is TRBV19; D is perhaps TRBD1 (6 bases). With 6 bases removed from V and 10 bases from J, the gap between germline ends came to 21 bases. Germline V gene data show CDR1 as LNHDA and CDR2 as SQIVND (reference sequence). The CDR3 sequence is 14 residues long. The CDR3 nucleotides are TGTGCCAGTAGCTCTAGTGACAGGAGCGTTGTAGCTTTCTTT. Encoded protein: CASSSSDRSVVAFF. The whole variable domain, remainder taken from reference TRBV19 and TRBJ1-1, is DGGITQSPKYLFRKEGQNVTLSCEQNLNHDAMYWYRQDPGQGLRLIYYSQIVNDFQKGDIAEGYSVSREKKESFPLTVTSAQKNPTAFYLCASSSSDRSVVAFFGQGTRLTVV.

This CDR3 is CASSPSGGQPQHF. The CDR3 DNA reads TGTGCCAGCAGCCCCTCGGGGGGCCAGCCCCAGCATTTT. The chain joins TRBV7-3 to TRBJ1-5; D might be TRBD1 (6 bases). This CDR3 is built from 13 residues. CDR1 is SGHTA and CDR2 is FQGTGA in the germline V gene. V shed 5 bases and J shed 7 bases, with 12 bases lying between them.